The clone carrying this TCR beta chain was seen a handful of times. Its antigen is undetermined. These data come from a study of cytomegalovirus exposure and HLA in healthy donors. Study context: Early release data held approximately 81 million unique TCRs from HLA-typed donors. There were some 410 genotyped donors. Of these, roughly 86% fell in the genetic ancestry cluster associated with self-reported Caucasian donors. Study results and limitations: Later on, an analysis showed TCR association rates differing by HLA locus, with DRB1 the most and HLA-C the fewest.

Per the germline V gene, CDR1 is MNHNS and CDR2 is SASEGT. The CDR3 covers 12 residues. The ends lost 6 bases at V and 11 bases at J; junction bases unmatched: 6. The PCR used 60 Vbeta and 13 Jbeta primers. The method was immunoSEQ multiplex PCR; TCRdb's version includes in-frame clones alone and lacks a portion of them. The table shows 150,000 to 200,000 clones, with 77% occurring only once. The receptor was isolated from a male donor in good health and CMV-seropositive. Sequences were obtained from PBMCs. The V call is TRBV6-1, the J call TRBJ1-4; 7 bases match TRBD1. In nucleotides, the CDR3 is TGTGCCAGCAGACAGACAGGGTGGAAACTGTTTTTT. Protein product: CASRQTGWKLFF.